A single sample gave rise to the 24 T cell receptor beta chains below, sequenced in a study of blood T cell repertoires in COVID-19 (dated by TCRdb to 2019 to 2021). The library was prepared using the immunoSEQ multiplex PCR assay. Sourced from immuneACCESS, this table was stored by TCRdb with only in-frame sequences that have V and J called. A share of the clones is absent; for the studies checked, an unresolved V gene accounts for under half, and the remainder has no known explanation. Here the sample has roughly 200,000 clones; around 87% occur a single time. The top ten hold approximately 6.2% of the sample. Input material: peripheral blood. The receptors shown here come from a man aged 60 to 69 who had recovered from COVID-19.

J is TRBJ2-1 and V is TRBV2; 8 bases line up with TRBD1. The CDR3 sequence is 13 residues long. J gave up 8 bases and V 1 base, and 1 base lay outside the gene matches. Per germline, CDR1 SNHLY and CDR2 FYNNEI. The CDR3 DNA reads as TGTGCCAGCAGTGAAGACAGGGGGGATGAGCAGTTCTTC. It encodes CASSEDRGDEQFF.

The J gene is TRBJ1-2, the V gene TRBV28, with D unclear. The V gene lost 5 bases and the J gene lost 8 bases, with 21 bases spanning the gap. This CDR3 comprises 15 residues. Germline V lookup: CDR1 MDHEN, CDR2 SYDVKM. CDR3 coding DNA: TGTGCCAGCAGTCGCGCGAACGTCCCTATTGTCGGCTACACCTTC. It is translated as CASSRANVPIVGYTF.

This clone was observed a few times. The chain carries TRBV7-6 and TRBJ1-5; possible D gene TRBD1, 6 bases. The CDR3 has 13 amino acids. V lost 2 bases, J lost 7 bases, and 9 bases lay in between. Germline V gene lookup returns CDR1 SGHVS and CDR2 FNYEAQ. Here the CDR3 reads CASSLRGGQPQHF. In DNA form, the CDR3 reads TGTGCCAGCAGCTTAAGGGGGGGGCAGCCCCAGCATTTT.

The V and J genes are TRBV3-1 (or the pseudogene TRBV3-2) and TRBJ2-7, with D tentatively TRBD1 (6 bases). Germline-derived CDR1 and CDR2 are LGHDT and YNNKEL (reference sequence). The CDR3 totals 15 residues. The V gene lost 1 base and the J gene lost 0 bases, with 10 bases spanning the gap. CDR3 coding DNA: TGTGCCAGCAGCCAAGCAAGGGGGTACTCCTACGAGCAGTACTTC. Its translation is CASSQARGYSYEQYF.

This clone has just one count. V and J are TRBV7-8 and TRBJ1-1; 7 bases agree with TRBD1. Per germline, CDR1 SGHVS and CDR2 FQNEAQ. This CDR3 is 15 amino acids long. J gave up 1 base and V 5 bases, and 7 bases lay outside the gene matches. Written as DNA, the CDR3 is TGTGCCAGCAGCCTATACCGGGACAGGAACACTGAAGCTTTCTTT. This translates into CASSLYRDRNTEAFF.

This clone turned up a few times. J is TRBJ2-4 and V is TRBV30; 11 bases are shared with TRBD2. The CDR3 is 17 residues long. The germline V gene has CDR1 GTSNPN and CDR2 SVGIG (reference sequence). With V trimmed by 0 bases and J by 7 bases, 11 bases remained unmatched. CDR3 region: CAWSVGTSGVWGNIQYF. The CDR3 DNA follows: TGTGCCTGGAGTGTTGGGACTAGCGGAGTCTGGGGTAACATTCAGTACTTC.

This sequence joins TRBV10-2 and TRBJ2-1; TRBD2 matches 7 bases. With 2 bases clipped from V and 5 bases from J, the junction kept 6 bases outside the gene matches. This CDR3 comprises 15 residues. Germline V gives CDR1 WSHSY, CDR2 SAAADI. The CDR3 nucleotides read TGCGCCAGCAGTGAGAGGCGGGGAGGGCACAATGAGCAGTTCTTC. Translated, it gives CASSERRGGHNEQFF.

The chain recombines TRBV27 with TRBJ2-3; 7 nucleotides align to TRBD1. Unmatched junction bases numbered 8, after V lost 5 bases and J lost 3 bases. This CDR3 is built from 15 residues. CDR1 is MNHEY and CDR2 is SMNVEV in the germline V gene (reference sequence). CDR3 in DNA: TGTGCCAGCAGTGTCAGGACAGGAAGAACAGATACGCAGTATTTT. Its protein is CASSVRTGRTDTQYF.

The chain couples TRBV3-1 (or the pseudogene TRBV3-2) to TRBJ2-5; 11 bases align to TRBD2. The CDR3 contains 14 residues. CDR1 is LGHDT, CDR2 YNNKEL, per germline (reference sequence). Trimming took 6 bases from V and 2 from J; bases not matched to a gene: 2. The CDR3 here is CASSGTSGQETQYF. Written as DNA, the CDR3 is TGTGCCAGCAGTGGGACTAGCGGTCAAGAGACCCAGTACTTC.

This clone appeared a single time. This chain uses TRBV18 with TRBJ1-2, with a tentative D call TRBD1 (5 bases). Trimming pared 6 bases from V and 5 bases from J, leaving 16 bases between. Germline CDR1 is KGHSH and CDR2 is LQKENI. The CDR3 is 14 residues long. The CDR3 is CASSGQQETYGYTF. For the CDR3, the DNA is TGTGCCAGCTCCGGTCAACAGGAAACATATGGCTACACCTTC.

The chain uses TRBV4-3 and TRBJ1-4, with TRBD1 matching 7 bases. Trimming took 0 bases from V and 7 from J; bases not matched to a gene: 11. Germline V lookup: CDR1 LGHNA, CDR2 YSLEER. The CDR3 extends over 17 amino acids. The CDR3 DNA reads as TGCGCCAGCAGCCAAGACGAGGCTCCGACAGGGCCTGAAAAACTGTTTTTT. It translates to CASSQDEAPTGPEKLFF.

V usage is TRBV27 and J usage is TRBJ2-2, with 9 bases identical to TRBD2. There are 16 residues in the CDR3. J lost 4 bases, V lost 5 bases, and 8 bases had no gene match. CDR1 is MNHEY and CDR2 is SMNVEV in the germline V gene (reference sequence). The CDR3 region has the DNA TGTGCCAGCAGTCCCCAGCGGGAGGTGGGCACCGGGGAGCTGTTTTTT. Translation: CASSPQREVGTGELFF.

The V and J genes are TRBV5-4 and TRBJ2-7; 13 bases align to TRBD2. V shed 4 bases, J shed 6 bases, and the junction held 4 bases outside the gene matches. Germline lookup yields CDR1 SGHNT and CDR2 YYREEE (reference sequence). This CDR3 has 14 residues. CDR3 protein: CASSLRTSGSEQYF. CDR3 coding DNA: TGTGCCAGCAGCCTAAGGACTAGCGGGAGCGAGCAGTACTTC.

V is TRBV18 and J is TRBJ1-6; D call uncertain. Germline-derived CDR1 and CDR2 are KGHSH and LQKENI. The CDR3 has 14 residues. The V end lost 3 bases, the J end lost 6 bases, and 9 bases lay between the germline ends. CDR3 coding DNA: TGTGCCAGCTCACCGGGCCCGACTAATTCACCCCTCCACTTT. This encodes CASSPGPTNSPLHF.

The CDR3 DNA follows: TGTGCCTGGACAGCGGGGGGCTCACCCCTCCACTTT. Protein: CAWTAGGSPLHF. The V call is TRBV30, the J call TRBJ1-6; D may be TRBD1 (6 bases). CDR1 and CDR2 from the germline V gene are GTSNPN and SVGIG (reference sequence). V shed 4 bases and J shed 10 bases, with 11 bases lying between them. This CDR3 is 12 amino acids long.

V is TRBV5-1 and J is TRBJ2-1; D gene unclear. Per the germline V gene, CDR1 is SGHRS and CDR2 is YFSETQ. V lost 2 bases, J lost 6 bases, and 15 bases lay in between. This CDR3 contains 15 residues. For the CDR3, the DNA is TGCGCCAGCAGCTTTCAAAACGTAGAACTCAATGAGCAGTTCTTC. Translating gives CASSFQNVELNEQFF. The variable domain in full, completed from reference TRBV5-1 and TRBJ2-1, reads KAGVTQTPRYLIKTRGQQVTLSCSPISGHRSVSWYQQTPGQGLQFLFEYFSETQRNKGNFPGRFSGRQFSNSRSEMNVSTLELGDSALYLCASSFQNVELNEQFFGPGTRLTVL.

The chain recombines TRBV27 with TRBJ1-6, with a tentative D call TRBD1 (6 bases). The V gene lost 3 bases and the J gene lost 8 bases, with 23 bases spanning the gap. The length of the CDR3 is 18 residues. Germline assignment: CDR1 MNHEY and CDR2 SMNVEV (reference sequence). The CDR3 region has the DNA TGTGCCAGCAGTTTCCTCTTACCCTCCGGGACAAGGGATTCACCCCTCCACTTT. Translated: CASSFLLPSGTRDSPLHF.

This clone has only a few counts. The chain has TRBV5-6 and TRBJ1-3; 11 nucleotides match TRBD1. Trimming removed 4 bases from V and 8 bases from J; junction bases left unmatched: 8. The CDR3 totals 15 residues. The germline V gene encodes CDR1 SGHDT and CDR2 YYEEEE. The CDR3 DNA sequence: TGTGCCAGCAGCAATCTGGACAGGGGGCTCCACACCATATATTTT. Translation gives CASSNLDRGLHTIYF. The whole variable domain, remainder taken from reference TRBV5-6 and TRBJ1-3, is DAGVTQSPTHLIKTRGQQVTLRCSPKSGHDTVSWYQQALGQGPQFIFQYYEEEERQRGNFPDRFSGHQFPNYSSELNVNALLLGDSALYLCASSNLDRGLHTIYFGEGSWLTVV.

The rearrangement uses TRBV6-2 or TRBV6-3 and TRBJ2-2; 11 bases align to TRBD1. CDR1 is MNHEY, CDR2 SVGEGT, per germline. V gave up 6 bases and J gave up 5 bases; unmatched junction bases: 5. The CDR3 spans 15 residues. The CDR3, as DNA: TGTGCCAGCAGCGGACAGGGGGCATGGACCGGGGAGCTGTTTTTT. It specifies CASSGQGAWTGELFF.

The rearrangement links TRBV5-1 to TRBJ1-1; unclear D gene. CDR3 size: 15 residues. Deletions cut 0 bases from V and 0 bases from J, with 9 bases between. Germline CDR1 is SGHRS and CDR2 is YFSETQ. CDR3 sequence: CASSLDGEVNTEAFF. CDR3 coding DNA: TGCGCCAGCAGCTTGGATGGGGAGGTGAACACTGAAGCTTTCTTT.

The gene calls are TRBV29-1 and TRBJ1-1; 7 bases match TRBD1. V gave up 6 bases and J gave up 0 bases; unmatched junction bases: 16. Germline V CDR1 and CDR2: SQVTM, ANQGSEA. This CDR3 contains 17 residues. The chain's CDR3 is CSVTAFSGQVMNTEAFF. CDR3 nucleotide sequence: TGCAGCGTCACCGCGTTTTCTGGACAGGTAATGAACACTGAAGCTTTCTTT.

The chain employs TRBV7-8 and TRBJ2-5; possibly TRBD1 for D (6 bases). This CDR3 contains 14 residues. The ends were cut back, 6 bases at V and 5 bases at J, with 16 bases in the middle. Germline assignment: CDR1 SGHVS and CDR2 FQNEAQ. CDR3 loop: CASRDSSDWETQYF. Written as DNA, the CDR3 is TGTGCCAGCAGGGACAGTTCAGATTGGGAGACCCAGTACTTC.

This rearrangement joins TRBV28 to TRBJ1-1, with 9 bases identical to TRBD1. V shed 6 bases, J shed 5 bases, and the junction held 7 bases outside the gene matches. Per the germline V gene, CDR1 is MDHEN and CDR2 is SYDVKM. The CDR3 has 14 amino acids. The CDR3 coding sequence is TGTGCCAGCAGCCTGACAGGGGGTTGGACTGAAGCTTTCTTT. Amino acids: CASSLTGGWTEAFF.

Notes on this clone: This may be a read error, as it is one base from a much larger clone. The V gene is TRBV30, the J gene TRBJ2-2; tentatively, D is TRBD1 (7 bases). Looked up from germline, CDR1 is GTSNPN and CDR2 is SVGIG (reference sequence). CDR3 size: 15 residues. Deletions cut 5 bases from V and 7 bases from J, with 20 bases between. For the CDR3, the DNA is TGTGCCTGGGTTAATGGAGGGGGCGTGGGCGGGGAGCTGTTTTTT. This sequence encodes CAWVNGGGVGGELFF.